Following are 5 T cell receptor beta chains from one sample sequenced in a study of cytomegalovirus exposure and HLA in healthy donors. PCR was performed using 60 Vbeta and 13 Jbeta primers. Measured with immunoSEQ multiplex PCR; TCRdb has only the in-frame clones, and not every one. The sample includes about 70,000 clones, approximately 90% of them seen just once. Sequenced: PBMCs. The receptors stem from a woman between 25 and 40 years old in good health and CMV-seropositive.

Written as DNA, the CDR3 is TGCGCCATCCGACAGGGGTTCCACAATGAGCAGTTCTTC. It specifies CAIRQGFHNEQFF. The V and J genes are TRBV10-1 and TRBJ2-1; TRBD1 agrees at 8 bases. The CDR3 has 13 amino acids. Unmatched junction bases numbered 7, after V lost 10 bases and J lost 5 bases. Germline V gene sequence: CDR1 WNHNN, CDR2 SYGVQD (reference sequence).

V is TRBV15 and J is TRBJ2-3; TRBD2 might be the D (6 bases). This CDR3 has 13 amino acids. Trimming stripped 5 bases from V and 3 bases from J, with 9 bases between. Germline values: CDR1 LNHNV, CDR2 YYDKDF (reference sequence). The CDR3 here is CATSRGTTDTQYF. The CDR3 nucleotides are TGTGCCACCAGCCGCGGGACTACAGATACGCAGTATTTT.

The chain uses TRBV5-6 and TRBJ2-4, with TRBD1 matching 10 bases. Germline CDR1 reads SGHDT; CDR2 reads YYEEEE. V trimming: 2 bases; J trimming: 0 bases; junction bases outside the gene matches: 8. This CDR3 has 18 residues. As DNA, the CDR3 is TGTGCCAGCAGCTTCGACAGGGGGCTATTACTAGCCAAAAACATTCAGTACTTC. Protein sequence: CASSFDRGLLLAKNIQYF.

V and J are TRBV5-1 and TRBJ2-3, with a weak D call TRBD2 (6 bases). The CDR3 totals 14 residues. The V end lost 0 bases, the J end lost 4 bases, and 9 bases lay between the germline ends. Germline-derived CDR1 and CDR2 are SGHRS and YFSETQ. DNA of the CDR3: TGCGCCAGCAGCTTGGCGTCTAGCGCAGATACGCAGTATTTT. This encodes CASSLASSADTQYF.

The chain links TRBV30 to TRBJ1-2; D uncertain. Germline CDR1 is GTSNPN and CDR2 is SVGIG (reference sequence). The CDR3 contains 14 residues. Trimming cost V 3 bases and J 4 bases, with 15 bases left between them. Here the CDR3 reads CAWSVEVLIYGYTF. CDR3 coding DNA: TGTGCCTGGAGCGTGGAGGTATTGATCTATGGCTACACCTTC.